This TCR beta chain originates from a study of OX40 agonist ivuxolimab in advanced cancers. As for the study in general: Ivuxolimab, an antibody acting as an agonist of OX40 (CD134), was used to treat patients. Study outcomes and limitations: Patients who responded partially at 0.1-3.0 mg/kg showed clonal expansion ranking among the lowest. Dosing at 0.1 to 3.0 mg/kg was accompanied by clonal expansion of CD4+ and CD8+ blood T cells by week 6.

Deletions cut 0 bases from V and 1 base from J, with 13 bases between. The CDR3 loop spans 16 amino acids. Germline CDR1 and CDR2: SGDLS and YYNGEE. The table came from immunoSEQ multiplex PCR; TCRdb's copy has only in-frame clones and leaves some out. Of 20,000 to 30,000 clones in the sample, 80% to 90% were seen once. A remark on this clone: Its antigen is not identified.

This sequence was found in an adult with an advanced solid tumor such as melanoma, head and neck, liver or kidney cancer. This material consisted of CD4+ or CD8+ T cells sorted from blood, taken in a trial of the OX40 agonist ivuxolimab. The chain combines TRBV9 with TRBJ1-2; possible D gene TRBD1, 5 bases. CDR3 residues: CASSVAAGLNNYGYTF. The CDR3 nucleotides are TGTGCCAGCAGCGTAGCCGCAGGGCTAAATAACTATGGCTACACCTTC.